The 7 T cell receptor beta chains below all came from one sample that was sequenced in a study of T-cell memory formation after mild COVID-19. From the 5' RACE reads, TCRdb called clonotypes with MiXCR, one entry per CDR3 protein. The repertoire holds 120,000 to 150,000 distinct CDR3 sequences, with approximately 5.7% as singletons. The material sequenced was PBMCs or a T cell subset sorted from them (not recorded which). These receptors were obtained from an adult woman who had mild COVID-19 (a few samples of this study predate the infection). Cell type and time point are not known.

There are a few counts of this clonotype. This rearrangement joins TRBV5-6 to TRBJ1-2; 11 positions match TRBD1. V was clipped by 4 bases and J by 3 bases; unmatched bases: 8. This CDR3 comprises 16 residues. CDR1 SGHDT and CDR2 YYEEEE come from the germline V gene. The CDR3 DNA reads TGTGCCAGCAGCCTACCCGGGACAGGGGGGTACTATGGCTACACCTTC. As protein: CASSLPGTGGYYGYTF.

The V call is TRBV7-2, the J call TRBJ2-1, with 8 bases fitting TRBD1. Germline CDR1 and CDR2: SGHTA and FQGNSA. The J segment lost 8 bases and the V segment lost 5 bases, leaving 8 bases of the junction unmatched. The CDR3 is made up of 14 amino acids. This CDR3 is CASSRDRFRDEQFF. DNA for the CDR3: TGTGCCAGCAGCCGGGACAGGTTTAGGGATGAGCAGTTCTTC.

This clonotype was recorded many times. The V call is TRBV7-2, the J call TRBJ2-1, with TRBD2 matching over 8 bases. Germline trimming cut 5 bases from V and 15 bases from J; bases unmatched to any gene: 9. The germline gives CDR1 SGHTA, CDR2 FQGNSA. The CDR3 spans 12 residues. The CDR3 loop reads CASSPGLAFLFF. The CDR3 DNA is TGTGCCAGCAGCCCCGGACTAGCTTTTCTGTTCTTC.

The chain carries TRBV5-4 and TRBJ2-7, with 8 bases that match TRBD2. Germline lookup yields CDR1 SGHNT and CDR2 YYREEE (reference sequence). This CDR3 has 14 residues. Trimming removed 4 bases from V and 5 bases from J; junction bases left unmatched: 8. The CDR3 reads CASSVGTSVNEQYF. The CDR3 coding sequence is TGTGCCAGCAGCGTCGGGACTAGTGTCAACGAGCAGTACTTC.

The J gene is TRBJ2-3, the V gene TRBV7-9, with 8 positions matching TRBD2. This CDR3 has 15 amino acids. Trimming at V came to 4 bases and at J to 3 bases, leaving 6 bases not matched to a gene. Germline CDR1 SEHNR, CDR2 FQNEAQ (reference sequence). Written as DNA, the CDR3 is TGTGCCAGCAGCTCGACTAGCGTTAGGACAGATACGCAGTATTTT. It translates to CASSSTSVRTDTQYF.

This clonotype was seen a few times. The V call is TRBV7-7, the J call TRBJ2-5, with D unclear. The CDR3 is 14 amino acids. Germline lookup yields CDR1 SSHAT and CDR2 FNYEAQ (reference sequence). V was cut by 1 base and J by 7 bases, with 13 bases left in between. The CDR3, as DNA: TGTGCCAGCAGCTTAGGAAGCGTCCCCTGGACCCAGTACTTC. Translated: CASSLGSVPWTQYF.

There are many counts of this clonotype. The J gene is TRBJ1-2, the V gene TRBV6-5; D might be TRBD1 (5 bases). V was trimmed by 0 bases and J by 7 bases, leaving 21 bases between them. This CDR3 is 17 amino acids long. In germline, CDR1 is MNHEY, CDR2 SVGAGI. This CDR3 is CASSYSIRGAVRPGYTF. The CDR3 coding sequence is TGTGCCAGCAGTTACTCGATTCGTGGGGCTGTTCGTCCTGGCTACACCTTC.